This T cell receptor beta chain came from a study of T cell changes during pregnancy in multiple sclerosis (dated by TCRdb to between 2018 and 2021). With regard to the full study: Changes in the T cell repertoire over the course of pregnancy were examined in this study in women with multiple sclerosis.

From cysteine to phenylalanine, the CDR3 is 14 amino acids long. Solely the CDR3 DNA is kept, with 42 bases framed from the first base. CDR1 and CDR2, per the germline V gene (reference sequence), are GTSNPN and SVGIG. A note on this clone: What this receptor recognizes is not known. No qualities accompany the bases; no much larger clone lies one base away.

Libraries were prepared through the immunoSEQ multiplex PCR assay. The source is immuneACCESS, and TCRdb retained only in-frame sequences with V and J called. Part of the clones is not carried over; for the studies checked, unresolved V genes explain less than half of this, and the remainder is unexplained. The sample records around 60,000 clones, 80% to 90% of which are singletons. The ten largest make up 2% to 3% of the sample. Source: peripheral blood, taken in the first trimester of pregnancy. The TCR was taken from a female donor with multiple sclerosis, enrolled in a pregnancy study. The chain employs TRBV30 and TRBJ2-5, with TRBD2 identical over 11 junction bases. Judging by the DNA end, TRBJ2-7 fits better; the J call may be wrong. The DNA sequence is as follows: TGTGCCTGGAGCCCGGGACTAGCGGACTACGAGCAGTACTTC. It codes for CAWSPGLADYEQYF.